This T cell receptor beta chain emerged from a study of PD-L1 blockade in urothelial cancer. Turning to the study itself: Atezolizumab, begun by patients in about 2014, was given at 1,200 mg intravenously every 3 weeks. Blood analyses occurred 3 weeks (second dose) and 6 weeks post treatment start.

V lost 0 bases and J lost 6; bases outside the gene matches: 10. This CDR3 has 17 amino acids. From germline, CDR1 is SGHVS and CDR2 FNYEAQ. As regards this clone: The antigen is not known.

Study findings and constraints: Durable-benefit cases showed more tumor-associated blood clone expansion at 3 weeks.

TCRdb keeps only in-frame clones here, not all; method: immunoSEQ multiplex PCR. The sample comprises about 43,000 clones, 88% of which are singletons, and 14% rests with the top ten. Patients had urothelial carcinoma that was locally advanced or metastatic. This clonotype was sampled from a woman aged 55-69 years with urothelial cancer. The starting material was PBMCs, obtained around atezolizumab (anti-PD-L1) treatment. The chain links TRBV7-6 to TRBJ2-3; 9 nucleotides agree with TRBD2. CDR3 sequence (DNA): TGTGCCAGCAGCTTAGCTCTTGCGGGGGGGCCTGCTGATACGCAGTATTTT. Translating it yields CASSLALAGGPADTQYF.